The T cell receptor beta chain described here comes from a study of PD-L1 blockade in urothelial cancer. Study-wide background: Prior chemotherapy in patients spanned 0 to 3 regimens. The median number of T cells present in blood samples was 130,000 to 150,000.

This CDR3 contains 16 residues. V lost 3 bases to trimming and J lost 0 bases, with 14 bases between them. The germline V gene has CDR1 SGHRS and CDR2 YFSETQ. TCRdb's table, derived via immunoSEQ multiplex PCR, lists solely in-frame clones and lacks some. This sample has about 120,000 clones, with roughly 86% found just once. Time point indicated: peripheral blood 6 weeks after treatment start. Metastatic or locally advanced urothelial carcinoma was present in the patients. The rearrangement links TRBV5-1 to TRBJ2-3; TRBD1 is a possible D gene (5 bases). This specimen consisted of PBMCs, obtained around atezolizumab (anti-PD-L1) treatment. The TCR comes from a man aged 50 or older with urothelial cancer. CDR3 DNA: TGCGCCAGCAGCTACTACTCGACAGCTAGCACAGATACGCAGTATTTT. Translated, it gives CASSYYSTASTDTQYF.